One sample yielded the 30 T cell receptor beta chains listed below, sequenced in a study of cytomegalovirus exposure and HLA in healthy donors. It was with 60 Vbeta and 13 Jbeta primers that the PCR ran. TCRdb's table, derived via immunoSEQ multiplex PCR, lists solely in-frame clones and lacks some. This repertoire shows approximately 88,000 clones, 76% found once; its top ten account for under 7%. Sequencing was performed on PBMCs. These receptors all stem from a man younger than 40 in good health and CMV-seropositive.

This clone turned up a few times. The chain combines TRBV6-1 with TRBJ2-7; 7 positions match TRBD1. J gave up 6 bases and V 2 bases, and 10 bases lay outside the gene matches. In germline, CDR1 is MNHNS, CDR2 SASEGT. This CDR3 has 15 residues. The chain's CDR3 is CASSEPGRGRGEQYV. The CDR3 DNA is TGTGCCAGCAGTGAACCGGGAAGGGGGCGAGGCGAGCAGTACGTC.

This chain's CDR3 is CSVDRGQGVGEQYF. The CDR3 DNA sequence: TGCAGCGTTGATCGCGGACAGGGGGTCGGGGAGCAGTACTTC. The gene calls are TRBV29-1 and TRBJ2-7; 10 bases fit TRBD1. CDR3 size: 14 residues. V was pared by 3 bases and J by 7 bases, with 9 bases of the junction left unmatched. Per the germline V gene, CDR1 is SQVTM and CDR2 is ANQGSEA.

V and J are TRBV19 and TRBJ1-6, with 8 bases matching TRBD1. The CDR3 consists of 13 residues. J gave up 4 bases and V 9 bases, and 2 bases lay outside the gene matches. The V gene's germline CDR1 is LNHDA and CDR2 SQIVND (reference sequence). The CDR3 DNA reads as TGTGCCAGCGACAGGGGATATAATTCACCCCTCCACTTT. This gives the protein CASDRGYNSPLHF.

The chain couples TRBV11-2 to TRBJ2-5; weak D call: TRBD2 (7 bases). CDR1 is SGHAT and CDR2 is FQNNGV in the germline V gene. The CDR3 covers 15 residues. The V and J ends lost 3 bases and 5 bases respectively, with 16 bases between them. CDR3 protein: CASSFQGGGMETQYF. CDR3 DNA: TGTGCCAGCAGCTTTCAGGGAGGGGGGATGGAGACCCAGTACTTC.

CDR3 nucleotide sequence: TGTGCCAGCAGTTACGCAGGGTTAGATACGCAGTATTTT. Amino acids: CASSYAGLDTQYF. The chain has TRBV6-5 and TRBJ2-3, with D maybe TRBD1 (5 bases). V lost 2 bases and J 5 bases, leaving 8 bases between the germline ends. Germline V gene sequence: CDR1 MNHEY, CDR2 SVGAGI. This CDR3 spans 13 amino acids.

The chain is built from TRBV19 and TRBJ1-1; D is unresolved. The CDR3 has 16 amino acids. Germline-derived CDR1 and CDR2 are LNHDA and SQIVND (reference sequence). The DNA for the CDR3 is TGTGACCTAAAGAAAAAGGCTGTAGTGCGGCACACTGAAGCTTTCTTT. This encodes CDLKKKAVVRHTEAFF. Complete variable domain (other parts from reference TRBV19 and TRBJ1-1): DGGITQSPKYLFRKEGQNVTLSCEQNLNHDAMYWYRQDPGQGLRLIYYSQIVNDFQKGDIAEGYSVSREKKESFPLTVTSAQKNPTAFYLCDLKKKAVVRHTEAFFGQGTRLTVV.

This clone was counted once. The chain employs TRBV18 and TRBJ1-1; TRBD1 agrees at 9 bases. Germline V gene data show CDR1 as KGHSH and CDR2 as LQKENI. The V and J ends lost 3 bases and 8 bases, in that order; junction bases with no gene match: 10. The CDR3 loop spans 15 amino acids. CDR3: CASSPGQGPSTEAFF. For the CDR3, the DNA is TGTGCCAGCTCACCGGGACAGGGACCATCCACGGAAGCTTTCTTT.

This clone was found many times. The chain is built from TRBV7-9 and TRBJ2-3, with D perhaps TRBD1 (6 bases). CDR1 and CDR2 from the germline V gene are SEHNR and FQNEAQ (reference sequence). V gave up 1 base and J gave up 6 bases, with 11 bases separating them. The CDR3 covers 14 residues. The CDR3: CASSLVQGMDTQYF. CDR3 DNA sequence: TGTGCCAGCAGCTTAGTCCAGGGGATGGATACGCAGTATTTT.

The chain employs TRBV6-4 and TRBJ2-1, with D possibly matching TRBD2 (6 bases). This CDR3 region has 13 residues. V was pared by 5 bases and J by 9 bases, with 14 bases between. Looked up from germline, CDR1 is MRHNA and CDR2 is SNTAGT. The CDR3 spells CASSFDWRGEQFF. In DNA form, the CDR3 reads TGTGCCAGCAGTTTTGACTGGAGGGGTGAGCAGTTCTTC.

This chain connects TRBV6-5 to TRBJ1-5; D possibly corresponds to TRBD1 (6 bases). CDR1 and CDR2 (germline): MNHEY, SVGAGI. This CDR3 has 14 amino acids. Trimming stripped 7 bases from V and 7 bases from J, with 17 bases between. CDR3 amino acids: CASIRQAQRQPQHF. The CDR3 DNA is TGTGCCAGCATCCGACAGGCCCAAAGGCAGCCCCAGCATTTT.

The V gene is TRBV11-2, the J gene TRBJ2-7, with TRBD1 identical over 9 bases. The CDR3 contains 16 residues. The trim removed 5 bases at V and 1 base at J, leaving 9 bases unmatched. Germline CDR1 is SGHAT and CDR2 is FQNNGV. The CDR3 bases are TGTGCCAGCAGCCCGGACAGGGGCCTTGGATCCTACGAGCAGTACTTC. It encodes CASSPDRGLGSYEQYF.

This clone came up a few times. The rearrangement joins TRBV30 to TRBJ1-5, with a possible D match to TRBD1 (6 bases). The CDR3 length is 13 residues. In germline, CDR1 is GTSNPN, CDR2 SVGIG (reference sequence). V lost 2 bases to trimming and J lost 5 bases, with 10 bases between them. The CDR3 nucleotides read TGTGCCTGGAGTCAGGGGCCCTATCAGCCCCAGCATTTT. Translation: CAWSQGPYQPQHF. Full variable domain (missing parts from reference TRBV30 and TRBJ1-5): SQTIHQWPATLVQPVGSPLSLECTVEGTSNPNLYWYRQAAGRGLQLLFYSVGIGQISSEVPQNLSASRPQDRQFILSSKKLLLSDSGFYLCAWSQGPYQPQHFGDGTRLSIL.

The chain is built from TRBV6-5 and TRBJ1-1; TRBD1 agrees at 9 bases. Trimming took 5 bases from V and 5 from J; bases not matched to a gene: 6. Germline V CDR1 and CDR2: MNHEY, SVGAGI. There are 14 residues in the CDR3. The CDR3 coding sequence is TGTGCCAGCAGTAGGACAGGGGTGGGAACTGAAGCTTTCTTT. This translates into CASSRTGVGTEAFF.

This chain links TRBV28 with TRBJ1-1; TRBD1 agrees at 9 bases. Per germline, CDR1 MDHEN and CDR2 SYDVKM. The CDR3 is made up of 15 amino acids. V was pared by 2 bases and J by 5 bases, with 6 bases of the junction left unmatched. In DNA, the CDR3 is TGTGCCAGCAGTTTAATAGGGACAGGGCGGACTGAAGCTTTCTTT. Protein sequence: CASSLIGTGRTEAFF.

This clone appeared a few times. Its ends do not fully match the called genes, so a read error is possible. The chain combines TRBV7-7 with TRBJ2-5; tentative D call: TRBD2 (6 bases). The CDR3 length is 15 residues. Germline values: CDR1 SSHAT, CDR2 FNYEAQ (reference sequence). The CDR3 loop reads CASSPSVQRQETQYF. CDR3 nucleotides: TGTGCTAGCAGCCCTAGCGTGCAGCGCCAAGAGACCCAGTACTTC.

The chain joins TRBV7-3 to TRBJ2-3, with 12 nucleotides matching TRBD2. CDR3 length equals 16 residues. Germline V gives CDR1 SGHTA, CDR2 FQGTGA. The V segment lost 5 bases and the J segment 3 bases; nucleotides outside the gene matches: 6. The CDR3 loop reads CASSQTSGRQTDTQYF. The CDR3 DNA reads as TGTGCCAGCAGCCAGACTAGCGGGAGACAAACAGATACGCAGTATTTT. The whole variable domain, remainder taken from reference TRBV7-3 and TRBJ2-3, is GAGVSQTPSNKVTEKGKYVELRCDPISGHTALYWYRQSLGQGPEFLIYFQGTGAADDSGLPNDRFFAVRPEGSVSTLKIQRTERGDSAVYLCASSQTSGRQTDTQYFGPGTRLTVL.

The V gene is TRBV5-1, the J gene TRBJ2-3; TRBD1 is a possible D gene (6 bases). Between the trimmed V and J ends, which lost 2 bases and 2 bases, there was a span of 12 bases. CDR1 SGHRS and CDR2 YFSETQ come from the germline V gene. This CDR3 contains 15 residues. CDR3 amino acids: CASSLGQPHTDTQYF. The DNA of the CDR3 is TGCGCCAGCAGCTTAGGACAGCCTCACACAGATACGCAGTATTTT.

In this sample, this clone turned up a few times. The rearrangement joins TRBV19 to TRBJ1-5; 9 bases are a match to TRBD1. The CDR3 extends over 17 amino acids. From germline, CDR1 is LNHDA and CDR2 SQIVND (reference sequence). J was trimmed by 2 bases and V by 3 bases; bases with no gene match: 8. This CDR3 is CASSISTGGWGNQPQHF. DNA of the CDR3: TGTGCCAGTAGTATCTCGACAGGGGGATGGGGCAATCAGCCCCAGCATTTT.

Note on this clone: Other DNA variants within this sample encode the same CDR3. The gene calls are TRBV27 and TRBJ1-1; possibly TRBD1 for D (6 bases). V was cut by 0 bases and J by 7 bases, with 15 bases left in between. CDR1 is MNHEY, CDR2 SMNVEV, per germline (reference sequence). The CDR3 is 15 amino acids. The CDR3 region has the DNA TGTGCCAGCAGTTTATCGATTGGGGGGGCCCATGAAGCTTTCTTT. Translated: CASSLSIGGAHEAFF.

CDR3 nucleotides: TGCGCCAGCAGCCAAGATCGAGGGTGGGAGCAGTACTTC. It codes for CASSQDRGWEQYF. The rearrangement uses TRBV4-1 and TRBJ2-7; D might be TRBD2 (5 bases). The CDR3 contains 13 residues. CDR1 MGHRA and CDR2 YSYEKL come from the germline V gene. Trimming shortened V by 0 bases and J by 7 bases, and 10 bases separated the two germline ends.

The rearrangement links TRBV7-2 to TRBJ2-2; D unresolved. CDR3 length equals 13 residues. CDR1 is SGHTA and CDR2 is FQGNSA in the germline V gene. V lost 4 bases, J lost 4 bases, and 7 bases lay in between. The CDR3 DNA sequence: TGTGCCAGCAGCTCAAAATTCACCGGGGAGCTGTTTTTT. Protein: CASSSKFTGELFF.

The chain links TRBV7-3 to TRBJ2-3; no firm D call. Germline V gene lookup returns CDR1 SGHTA and CDR2 FQGTGA. The CDR3 extends over 14 amino acids. The V and J ends lost 3 bases and 2 bases respectively, with 9 bases between them. In nucleotides, the CDR3 is TGTGCCAGCAGCTTTACACCACACACAGATACGCAGTATTTT. Protein sequence: CASSFTPHTDTQYF.

The chain combines TRBV4-2 with TRBJ1-2; no clear D. Trimming left V 1 base short and J 0 bases short, with 12 bases between. CDR3 size: 16 residues. The germline V gene has CDR1 LGHNA and CDR2 YNFKEQ. The CDR3 loop reads CASSQGGGSTNYGYTF. CDR3 DNA sequence: TGTGCCAGCAGCCAAGGGGGAGGGTCAACTAACTATGGCTACACCTTC.

CDR3 coding DNA: TGTGCCAGCAGCCAACAAGAGTTCCTAATCCCGAAAGCTTTCTTT. Residues: CASSQQEFLIPKAFF. This chain links TRBV14 with TRBJ1-1, with D unclear. Per the germline V gene, CDR1 is SGHDN and CDR2 is FVKESK. The CDR3 covers 15 residues. Trimming cost V 2 bases and J 9 bases, with 19 bases left between them.

This chain uses TRBV9 with TRBJ2-3; D is uncertain. V lost 2 bases and J 1 base, leaving 8 bases between the germline ends. CDR1 and CDR2 from the germline V gene are SGDLS and YYNGEE. CDR3 length: 14 amino acids. CDR3 amino acids: CASSVRLGTDTQYF. Written as DNA, the CDR3 is TGTGCCAGCAGCGTCCGATTAGGCACAGATACGCAGTATTTT.

This clone was picked up a small number of times. The V gene is TRBV19, the J gene TRBJ1-1; maybe TRBD1 (6 bases). Trimming stripped 4 bases from V and 0 bases from J, with 12 bases between. This CDR3 has 15 amino acids. CDR1 and CDR2 from the germline V gene are LNHDA and SQIVND (reference sequence). This CDR3 is CASSNAGTLNTEAFF. CDR3 bases: TGTGCCAGTAGTAACGCCGGGACACTGAACACTGAAGCTTTCTTT. Full variable domain (remainder filled in from reference TRBV19 and TRBJ1-1): DGGITQSPKYLFRKEGQNVTLSCEQNLNHDAMYWYRQDPGQGLRLIYYSQIVNDFQKGDIAEGYSVSREKKESFPLTVTSAQKNPTAFYLCASSNAGTLNTEAFFGQGTRLTVV.

The J gene is TRBJ1-2, the V gene TRBV28; D might be TRBD1 (6 bases). Germline V gene data show CDR1 as MDHEN and CDR2 as SYDVKM. Trimming took off 7 bases at V and 4 bases at J, with 16 bases between the two ends. The length of the CDR3 is 14 residues. The CDR3 DNA reads as TGTGCCAGCACCCCGGGGGGACAAGTCTATGGCTACACCTTC. This translates into CASTPGGQVYGYTF.

Ten or more counts support this clone. This chain links TRBV6-4 with TRBJ2-1; the match to TRBD2 covers 8 bases. V was clipped by 6 bases and J by 4 bases; unmatched bases: 2. Germline CDR1 is MRHNA and CDR2 is SNTAGT. The CDR3 length is 13 residues. The CDR3 protein is CASSERGYNEQFF. As DNA, the CDR3 is TGTGCCAGCAGCGAGCGGGGGTACAATGAGCAGTTCTTC.

V gene TRBV7-3 combines with J gene TRBJ1-6; D is unresolved. The CDR3 contains 13 residues. The germline V and J ends were trimmed by 7 bases and 7 bases, with 11 bases remaining between them. Germline CDR1 is SGHTA and CDR2 is FQGTGA. CDR3 in DNA: TGTGCCAGCAAAAAAGAGGGAAATTCACCCCTCCACTTT. This codes for CASKKEGNSPLHF.

This chain connects TRBV19 to TRBJ2-3, with a tentative D call TRBD2 (5 bases). CDR1 is LNHDA and CDR2 is SQIVND in the germline V gene (reference sequence). The CDR3 spans 13 residues. Trimming took 5 bases from V and 5 from J, leaving 11 bases between them. In DNA form, the CDR3 reads TGTGCCAGTAGTGTTGGACTCAGAGATACGCAGTATTTT. Its translation: CASSVGLRDTQYF.